The T cell receptor (beta chain) described here comes from a study of control samples from healthy donors and cancer patients. With 0 bases removed from V and 2 bases from J, the gap between germline ends came to 13 bases. CDR1 GTSNPN and CDR2 SVGIG come from the germline V gene (reference sequence). This CDR3 is built from 15 residues. Using immunoSEQ multiplex PCR, the repertoire was profiled, and TCRdb retains in-frame clones only, with some absent. There are 90,000 to 95,000 clones in the sample; around four fifths occur only once, and approximately 19% lies in the top ten. The clonotype comes from a man aged 30 to 39 in good health. Sequenced material: blood. The chain carries TRBV30 and TRBJ1-1, with a possible D match to TRBD1 (5 bases). The CDR3 region has the DNA TGTGCCTGGAGTGTACGGGGGGGAGGAAACACTGAAGCTTTCTTT. Translation: CAWSVRGGGNTEAFF.